This TCR beta chain was identified in a study of beta chain features in type 1 diabetes. The whole isolated RNA underwent reverse transcription, so sequencing captured expressed TCRB transcripts. Libraries were prepared by immunoSEQ multiplex PCR; TCRdb keeps only in-frame clonotypes and omits some of them. Altogether 200,000 to 300,000 clones are present, approximately 10% being singletons, with the ten largest covering more than 0.015%. A sort by CD45RO/CCR7/CD25/CD127/CD95/CD27 yielded CD4+ naive, central memory, regulatory and stem cell-like memory cells. Overall study results and limits: Type 1 diabetes patients had fewer VDJ junction insertions and more deletions. Among patients with Type 1 diabetes, TCRB CDR3s were moderately but significantly shorter in every one of the four CD4+ subsets.

This clone was seen more than once but under ten times. Its antigen is not known. Trimming at V came to 5 bases and at J to 2 bases, leaving 8 bases not matched to a gene. Germline lookup yields CDR1 LNHDA and CDR2 SQIVND (reference sequence). The length of the CDR3 is 15 residues. The chain has TRBV19 and TRBJ1-2; 7 nucleotides agree with TRBD1. The origin of this receptor is a man in his thirties or forties with type 1 diabetes. Sequenced sample: naive CD4+ T cells from blood. The CDR3 is CASSPRQGWNYGYTF. CDR3 nucleotides: TGTGCCAGTAGTCCGCGACAGGGTTGGAACTATGGCTACACCTTC. The entire variable domain, with the rest obtained from reference TRBV19 and TRBJ1-2, is as follows: DGGITQSPKYLFRKEGQNVTLSCEQNLNHDAMYWYRQDPGQGLRLIYYSQIVNDFQKGDIAEGYSVSREKKESFPLTVTSAQKNPTAFYLCASSPRQGWNYGYTFGSGTRLTVV.